Presented here are 32 T cell receptor beta chains from one specimen sequenced in a study of T cell responses to AZD1222 COVID-19 vaccine. Profiling relied on immunoSEQ multiplex PCR, and the TCRdb table lists in-frame clones only, not all of them. The repertoire holds about 93,000 clones, with around 92% as singletons. Sequencing used peripheral blood, obtained on day 0 of MenACWY control vaccination. The source is an adult in good health.

V and J are TRBV3-1 (or the pseudogene TRBV3-2) and TRBJ1-4; D unresolved. Trimming cost V 3 bases and J 1 base, with 9 bases left between them. This CDR3 is built from 15 residues. The V gene's germline CDR1 is LGHDT and CDR2 YNNKEL (reference sequence). CDR3 protein: CASSQPGRTNEKLFF. CDR3 in DNA: TGTGCCAGCAGCCAGCCGGGCCGAACTAATGAAAAACTGTTTTTT.

The CDR3 loop is CASSPGGETQYF. CDR3 nucleotides: TGTGCCAGCAGCCCTGGGGGAGAGACCCAGTACTTC. The rearrangement uses TRBV12-3 or TRBV12-4 and TRBJ2-5, with D perhaps matching TRBD1 or TRBD2 (5 bases each). With 6 bases removed from V and 4 bases from J, the gap between germline ends came to 9 bases. The CDR3 is 12 residues long.

The chain has TRBV15 and TRBJ2-2; the D gene is possibly TRBD1 (6 bases). CDR3 size: 15 residues. The germline V and J ends were trimmed by 0 bases and 1 base, with 6 bases remaining between them. Per germline, CDR1 LNHNV and CDR2 YYDKDF (reference sequence). In DNA form, the CDR3 reads TGTGCCACCAGCAGAGAACAGGGGAACACCGGGGAGCTGTTTTTT. It codes for CATSREQGNTGELFF.

The rearrangement joins TRBV3-1 (or the pseudogene TRBV3-2) to TRBJ1-1; possible D gene TRBD1, 5 bases. The CDR3 totals 15 residues. Per the germline V gene, CDR1 is LGHDT and CDR2 is YNNKEL (reference sequence). Trimming removed 3 bases from V and 1 base from J, with 12 bases in between. The CDR3 DNA sequence: TGTGCCAGCAGCCAGACCAGGACAAGGAACACTGAAGCTTTCTTT. Translated, it gives CASSQTRTRNTEAFF.

V usage is TRBV6-2 or TRBV6-3 and J usage is TRBJ1-2; D unresolved. Trimming left V 2 bases short and J 7 bases short, with 5 bases between. The germline gives CDR1 MNHEY, CDR2 SVGEGT. The CDR3 is 11 residues long. This CDR3 is CASSYPTGYTF. The CDR3, as DNA: TGTGCCAGCAGTTACCCGACTGGCTACACCTTC.

V gene TRBV29-1 combines with J gene TRBJ2-1; 7 nucleotides match TRBD1. V lost 7 bases and J lost 2; bases outside the gene matches: 5. The CDR3 extends over 13 amino acids. The germline CDR1 and CDR2 sequences are SQVTM and ANQGSEA. CDR3 region: CSGTQGTYNEQFF. The CDR3 DNA reads TGCAGCGGTACACAGGGGACCTACAATGAGCAGTTCTTC.

This sequence joins TRBV27 and TRBJ1-2, with 9 bases identical to TRBD1. Trimming removed 2 bases from V and 5 bases from J; junction bases left unmatched: 3. CDR1 is MNHEY and CDR2 is SMNVEV in the germline V gene (reference sequence). CDR3 length: 14 residues. CDR3 loop: CASSLKGTGYGYTF. The CDR3, as DNA: TGTGCCAGCAGTTTAAAAGGGACAGGGTATGGCTACACCTTC.

The chain is built from TRBV4-1 and TRBJ2-6; no reliable D call. The V gene lost 1 base and the J gene lost 0 bases, with 7 bases spanning the gap. Germline V gene data show CDR1 as MGHRA and CDR2 as YSYEKL. The CDR3 covers 16 residues. This chain's CDR3 is CASSQVQNSGANVLTF. CDR3 DNA: TGCGCCAGCAGCCAAGTGCAGAACTCTGGGGCCAACGTCCTGACTTTC.

The J gene is TRBJ2-5, the V gene TRBV28; 12 nucleotides line up with TRBD2. The CDR3 loop spans 15 amino acids. V shed 5 bases and J 5 bases; nucleotides not matched to a gene: 6. Per germline, CDR1 MDHEN and CDR2 SYDVKM. Written as DNA, the CDR3 is TGTGCCAGCAGTATGACTAGCGGGGGCGGGGAGACCCAGTACTTC. It yields the protein CASSMTSGGGETQYF.

The CDR3 DNA sequence: TGTGCCAGCAGTGGGCTAGCCTACTATGGCTACACCTTC. Translated: CASSGLAYYGYTF. The J gene is TRBJ1-2, the V gene TRBV7-9; D is uncertain. CDR3 length: 13 residues. Germline V lookup: CDR1 SEHNR, CDR2 FQNEAQ (reference sequence). Trimming removed 6 bases from V and 3 bases from J, with 11 bases in between. Full variable domain (rest looked up from reference TRBV7-9 and TRBJ1-2): DTGVSQNPRHKITKRGQNVTFRCDPISEHNRLYWYRQTLGQGPEFLTYFQNEAQLEKSRLLSDRFSAERPKGSFSTLEIQRTEQGDSAMYLCASSGLAYYGYTFGSGTRLTVV.

This clone showed up just once. In DNA, the CDR3 is TGTGCCAGCAGTCCGAGAGGGACCTATGGCTACACCTTC. It specifies CASSPRGTYGYTF. This sequence joins TRBV12-3 or TRBV12-4 and TRBJ1-2; tentative D call: TRBD1 (5 bases). The CDR3 is 13 amino acids. V was trimmed by 5 bases and J by 4 bases, leaving 11 bases between them.

V usage is TRBV18 and J usage is TRBJ1-1; D unresolved. The CDR3 runs 14 residues. Germline V gene lookup returns CDR1 KGHSH and CDR2 LQKENI. V was trimmed by 1 base and J by 3 bases, leaving 9 bases between them. This chain's CDR3 is CASSPLWGDTEAFF. The CDR3 DNA follows: TGTGCCAGCTCACCACTATGGGGAGACACTGAAGCTTTCTTT.

The rearrangement uses TRBV4-2 and TRBJ1-3; D unresolved. The CDR3 contains 16 residues. Germline CDR1 LGHNA, CDR2 YNFKEQ. V was clipped by 1 base and J by 2 bases, with 12 bases between them. The CDR3 DNA reads TGTGCCAGCAGCCAAGGGGCCAGTACTACTGGAAACACCATATATTTT. This translates into CASSQGASTTGNTIYF.

The chain links TRBV7-9 to TRBJ1-3; D might be TRBD1 (6 bases). This CDR3 is built from 16 residues. Germline values: CDR1 SEHNR, CDR2 FQNEAQ (reference sequence). The V end was cut by 0 bases, the J end by 0 bases, with 9 bases between. The CDR3 DNA reads as TGTGCCAGCAGCTTAGCGGGGGCGAGCTCTGGAAACACCATATATTTT. It is translated as CASSLAGASSGNTIYF.

V and J are TRBV5-1 and TRBJ2-5; TRBD1 aligns across 8 bases. The CDR3 covers 15 residues. Germline assignment: CDR1 SGHRS and CDR2 YFSETQ. After removal of 0 bases from V and 1 base from J, the junction contained 2 bases not matched to a gene. The CDR3 region has the DNA TGCGCCAGCAGCTTGGAGGGGACAGGCCAAGAGACCCAGTACTTC. This gives the protein CASSLEGTGQETQYF. Supplemented by reference TRBV5-1 and TRBJ2-5, the full variable domain reads KAGVTQTPRYLIKTRGQQVTLSCSPISGHRSVSWYQQTPGQGLQFLFEYFSETQRNKGNFPGRFSGRQFSNSRSEMNVSTLELGDSALYLCASSLEGTGQETQYFGPGTRLLVL.

This clone was recorded once. V gene TRBV7-3 combines with J gene TRBJ2-3; 9 nucleotides align to TRBD1. The CDR3 runs to 14 residues. Trimming removed 5 bases from V and 5 bases from J; junction bases left unmatched: 5. Germline V gene lookup returns CDR1 SGHTA and CDR2 FQGTGA. Written as DNA, the CDR3 is TGTGCCAGCAGCCCCGGGACAGGGAAAGATACGCAGTATTTT. Translating it yields CASSPGTGKDTQYF.

This rearrangement joins TRBV12-5 to TRBJ1-1; TRBD1 is a possible D gene (5 bases). The V end was cut by 1 base, the J end by 1 base, with 7 bases between. The germline V gene encodes CDR1 LGHNT and CDR2 FRNRAP. CDR3 length: 14 amino acids. The CDR3 bases are TGTGCTAGTGGTTTGGCGGACACGAACACTGAAGCTTTCTTT. Translated: CASGLADTNTEAFF. The complete variable domain, with remaining parts taken from reference TRBV12-5 and TRBJ1-1, reads DARVTQTPRHKVTEMGQEVTMRCQPILGHNTVFWYRQTMMQGLELLAYFRNRAPLDDSGMPKDRFSAEMPDATLATLKIQPSEPRDSAVYFCASGLADTNTEAFFGQGTRLTVV.

The V and J genes are TRBV20-1 and TRBJ1-2; tentative D call: TRBD1 (6 bases). Germline V gene lookup returns CDR1 DFQATT and CDR2 SNEGSKA (reference sequence). There are 13 residues in the CDR3. V shed 3 bases and J shed 4 bases, with 12 bases lying between them. The CDR3 DNA reads as TGCAGTGCTAGTTTAGGGGGGAGCTATGGCTACACCTTC. Encoded protein: CSASLGGSYGYTF.

This clone has a single count. A junction boundary mismatches the germline segment, possibly from a read error. This rearrangement joins TRBV7-2 to TRBJ2-1; D not resolved. The CDR3 is 13 residues long. Looked up from germline, CDR1 is SGHTA and CDR2 is FQGNSA. CDR3 DNA sequence: TGTGCCAGCAGCTACCGGGCCCTGGACCCTCCAGTCTTC. Amino acids: CASSYRALDPPVF.

The V and J genes are TRBV4-1 and TRBJ1-2, with D perhaps TRBD1 (5 bases). The CDR3 loop spans 13 amino acids. The germline V gene has CDR1 MGHRA and CDR2 YSYEKL. The ends were cut back, 0 bases at V and 14 bases at J, with 16 bases in the middle. The CDR3 nucleotides are TGCGCCAGCAGCCAAGACGCCACGTGGGACCTTACCTTC. It encodes CASSQDATWDLTF.

The rearrangement uses TRBV15 and TRBJ1-1; D gene unclear. CDR1 is LNHNV and CDR2 is YYDKDF in the germline V gene (reference sequence). The germline V and J ends were trimmed by 8 bases and 4 bases, with 11 bases remaining between them. This CDR3 region has 12 residues. The CDR3 sequence: CATRLLGTEAFF. The CDR3 coding sequence is TGTGCCACCCGCCTTCTGGGCACTGAAGCTTTCTTT.

V and J are TRBV13 and TRBJ2-5; 8 bases are a match to TRBD1. The germline gives CDR1 PRHDT, CDR2 FYEKMQ (reference sequence). Trimming at V came to 5 bases and at J to 5 bases, leaving 7 bases not matched to a gene. CDR3 size: 14 residues. The CDR3 sequence: CASSTRTGRETQYF. DNA of the CDR3: TGTGCCAGCAGCACACGGACAGGGAGGGAGACCCAGTACTTC.

Only a few counts were recorded for this clone. The chain is built from TRBV19 and TRBJ1-5; 8 bases line up with TRBD1. J lost 6 bases, V lost 6 bases, and 7 bases had no gene match. Germline V lookup: CDR1 LNHDA, CDR2 SQIVND (reference sequence). This CDR3 region has 14 residues. The chain's CDR3 is CASRTSDRGQPQHF. The DNA of the CDR3 is TGTGCCAGTAGGACAAGCGACAGGGGTCAGCCCCAGCATTTT.

The chain is built from TRBV28 and TRBJ2-2; D ambiguous. Germline V gene data show CDR1 as MDHEN and CDR2 as SYDVKM. V was shortened by 8 bases and J by 7 bases, with 8 bases between the two germline ends. The CDR3 extends over 11 amino acids. The CDR3 here is CASLDSGELFF. The CDR3 DNA is TGTGCCAGCCTTGATAGCGGGGAGCTGTTTTTT.

V gene TRBV21-1 combines with J gene TRBJ1-5; the table's TRBD1 call for D was not verified on the DNA. TRBV21-1 is described as a pseudogene. The CDR3 sequence is 15 residues long. The CDR3 protein is CASSRRDKSNQPQHF. In nucleotides, the CDR3 is TGTGCCAGCAGCCGCCGGGACAAGAGCAATCAGCCCCAGCATTTT.

This chain connects TRBV6-2 or TRBV6-3 to TRBJ1-2; perhaps TRBD1 as D (5 bases). This CDR3 is built from 11 residues. Trimming removed 6 bases from V and 7 bases from J, with 9 bases in between. Germline V gene sequence: CDR1 MNHEY, CDR2 SVGEGT. CDR3 nucleotides: TGTGCCAGCAGCCAGGGTCCTGGCTACACCTTC. It is translated as CASSQGPGYTF.

The J gene is TRBJ2-7, the V gene TRBV5-1; 9 nucleotides agree with TRBD1. The CDR3 has 14 residues. CDR1 and CDR2 (germline): SGHRS, YFSETQ. Trimming removed 4 bases from V and 2 bases from J; junction bases left unmatched: 4. Here the CDR3 DNA reads TGCGCCAGCAGCCCGGACAGGGGCCCCTACGAGCAGTACTTC. This translates into CASSPDRGPYEQYF.

This clone has a handful of counts. The chain employs TRBV3-1 (or the pseudogene TRBV3-2) and TRBJ1-2; D remains ambiguous. CDR1 is LGHDT, CDR2 YNNKEL, per germline (reference sequence). The CDR3 totals 12 residues. Trimming left V 4 bases short and J 7 bases short, with 10 bases between. In DNA form, the CDR3 reads TGTGCCAGCAGCCCTCTGCGGGGTGGCTACACCTTC. The encoded protein is CASSPLRGGYTF.

The CDR3 coding sequence is TGTGCCAGCAGCCAAGGGCAGGCTCCCTCCATCTCTGGAAACACCATATATTTT. This gives the protein CASSQGQAPSISGNTIYF. The chain links TRBV14 to TRBJ1-3; D unresolved. CDR1 and CDR2 from the germline V gene are SGHDN and FVKESK. The V end lost 1 base, the J end lost 0 bases, and 16 bases lay between the germline ends. The CDR3 runs 18 residues.

The chain links TRBV3-1 (or the pseudogene TRBV3-2) to TRBJ1-2; D remains ambiguous. Germline V gene sequence: CDR1 LGHDT, CDR2 YNNKEL (reference sequence). The CDR3 runs to 14 residues. V was shortened by 0 bases and J by 9 bases, with 14 bases between the two germline ends. The CDR3 DNA reads TGTGCCAGCAGCCAAGAGGGTAGGGTTCAGAGCTACACCTTC. Its translation: CASSQEGRVQSYTF.

CDR3 DNA: TGTGCCAGCAGTCCGGACGGGGTCTATGGCTACACCTTC. Encoded protein: CASSPDGVYGYTF. The rearrangement uses TRBV12-3 or TRBV12-4 and TRBJ1-2, with D hard to call. This CDR3 comprises 13 residues. The germline V and J ends were trimmed by 5 bases and 4 bases, with 11 bases remaining between them.

The chain combines TRBV27 with TRBJ1-3; D might be TRBD1 (5 bases). The CDR3 extends over 14 amino acids. The V gene's germline CDR1 is MNHEY and CDR2 SMNVEV (reference sequence). Trimming took off 8 bases at V and 2 bases at J, with 13 bases between the two ends. CDR3 amino acids: CASGHHGAGNTIYF. In DNA, the CDR3 is TGTGCCAGCGGACACCACGGGGCTGGAAACACCATATATTTT.